This T cell receptor beta chain was sequenced during a study of CD8 T cells in Susac syndrome (dated by TCRdb to the late 2010s). With regard to the full study: Whether CD8+ T cell activation and differentiation in Susac syndrome was antigen driven was tested using repertoire sequencing. The investigation overall reported the following: The TCR sequencing and HLA analysis was acknowledged to have included a relatively small number of individuals.

Peripheral blood CD8+ and CD4+ T cells from healthy donors, Susac syndrome patients and multiple sclerosis patients were profiled by high-throughput TCR beta sequencing. The healthy donors served as controls matched for age and sex. Bulk CD8+ and CD4+ T cells were purified magnetically by negative isolation, whereas CD8+ TEMRA cells were enriched by FACS. Blood was collected in EDTA tubes and processed within 24 hours, with PBMCs isolated through density gradient centrifugation. PBMCs intended for TCR sequencing were cryopreserved in liquid nitrogen and thawed later in a water bath at 37 degrees C. A purity of at least 90% was achieved for sorted or isolated CD4+, CD8+ and CD8+ TEMRA cells. CDR1 and CDR2 are drawn from the germline V gene: SQVTM, ANQGSEA. The CDR3 runs 11 residues from the cysteine to the phenylalanine. The entry retains the CDR3 DNA only, 33 bases that are in frame from base 1. V is cut back by 6 bases and J by 9 bases, with 6 bases in the junction unmatched.

RNA was extracted with the RNeasy kit and about 0.5 to 1 ug was reverse transcribed using random hexamers. The immunoSEQ multiplex PCR assay, covering 54 Vbeta and 13 Jbeta segments, was used to amplify TCR beta CDR3 regions. PCR amplification bias was corrected using a synthetic template baseline for primer optimization and computational correction. The paper's data handling went like this. Reads were annotated to V, D and J genes per IMGT and analyzed with immunoSEQ Analyzer, keeping only productive sequences. Clonality was computed as one minus Shannon entropy normalized by log2 of the number of productive unique sequences. For each patient and control, public and private clones were evaluated within the 100 most prevalent clones. Clones were defined as Susac-specific if absent from the healthy and MS cohorts, from 1052 published viral clones and from other ImmuneACCESS disease sequences. The public reads were quality trimmed at Q25 with fastp and then assembled into clones with MiXCR by TCRdb, keeping productive beta chains. Merged by CDR3 protein, the rows form single entries marked with the most common genes and DNA. The V and J calls were determined by TCRdb, not by the authors. Within this sample are roughly 190,000 distinct CDR3 sequences, with roughly 94% of them counted one time only. About 0.1% of the sample rests with the top ten.

For this clonotype: This clone's antigen is unknown. It has no much larger one-base neighbor in the sample; base qualities were not kept.

The clonotype comes from a human donor in good health. Specimen: CD4+ T cells from PBMCs. This chain joins TRBV29-1 to TRBJ2-7, with 9 bases aligning to TRBD1. The CDR3 reads as follows: CSVTGGMAQYF. The nucleotides are TGCAGCGTGACAGGGGGAATGGCGCAGTACTTC.